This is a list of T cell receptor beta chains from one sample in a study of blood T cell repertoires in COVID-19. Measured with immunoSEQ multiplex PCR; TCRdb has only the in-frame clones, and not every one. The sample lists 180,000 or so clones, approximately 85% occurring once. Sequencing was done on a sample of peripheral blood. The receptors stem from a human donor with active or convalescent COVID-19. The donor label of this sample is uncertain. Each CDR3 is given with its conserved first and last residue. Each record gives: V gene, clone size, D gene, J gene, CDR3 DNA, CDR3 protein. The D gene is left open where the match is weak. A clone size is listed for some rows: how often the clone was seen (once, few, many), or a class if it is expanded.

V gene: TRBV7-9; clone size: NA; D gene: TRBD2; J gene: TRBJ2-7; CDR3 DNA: TGTGCCAGCAGTCCAACGTCGGGTCTAGCGGGCTACGAGCAGTACTTC; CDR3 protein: CASSPTSGLAGYEQYF
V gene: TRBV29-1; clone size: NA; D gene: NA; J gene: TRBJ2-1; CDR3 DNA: TGCAGCGTTGGGCATGGCCAATACAATGAGCAGTTCTTC; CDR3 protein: CSVGHGQYNEQFF
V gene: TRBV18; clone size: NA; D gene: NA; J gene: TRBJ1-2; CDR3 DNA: TGTGCCAGCTCACCCGGGACTTCCCCGGGCTACACCTTC; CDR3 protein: CASSPGTSPGYTF
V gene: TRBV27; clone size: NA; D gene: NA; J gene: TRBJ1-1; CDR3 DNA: TGTGCCAGCACCCACCTCCTTGGGACCGCCGGGGGGGCGAACACTGAAGCTTTCTTT; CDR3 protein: CASTHLLGTAGGANTEAFF
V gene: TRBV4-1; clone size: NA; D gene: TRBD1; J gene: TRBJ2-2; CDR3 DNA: TGCGCCAGCAGCCAAGAAGGAGGTGAGGGCAGGGGGACCGGGGAGCTGTTTTTT; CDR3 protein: CASSQEGGEGRGTGELFF
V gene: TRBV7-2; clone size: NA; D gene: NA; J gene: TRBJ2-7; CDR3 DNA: TGTGCCAGCAGCTTAGAGGGCGGGGCCACCTCCTACGAGCAGTACTTC; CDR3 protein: CASSLEGGATSYEQYF
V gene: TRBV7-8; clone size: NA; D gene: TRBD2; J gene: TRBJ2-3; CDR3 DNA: TGTGCCAGCAGCCGCAGAGATCTAGCGGCGTCATGGGATACGCAGTATTTT; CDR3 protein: CASSRRDLAASWDTQYF
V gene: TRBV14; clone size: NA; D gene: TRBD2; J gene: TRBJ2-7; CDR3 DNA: TGTGCCAGCAGCCAAGATCGGCTAGCGGCGAGCTCCTACGAGCAGTACTTC; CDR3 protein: CASSQDRLAASSYEQYF
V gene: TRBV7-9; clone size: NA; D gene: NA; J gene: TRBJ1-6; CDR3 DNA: TGTGCCAGCAGCTTCGGTAATTCACCCCTCCACTTT; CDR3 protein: CASSFGNSPLHF
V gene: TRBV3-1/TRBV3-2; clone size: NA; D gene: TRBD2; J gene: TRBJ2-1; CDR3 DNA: TGTGCCAGCAGCCAGGTGGGGGGGTCCTACAATGAGCAGTTCTTC; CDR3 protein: CASSQVGGSYNEQFF
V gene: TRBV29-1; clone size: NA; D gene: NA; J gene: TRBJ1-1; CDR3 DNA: TGCAGCGCCCAACAGAACACTGAAGCTTTCTTT; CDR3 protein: CSAQQNTEAFF
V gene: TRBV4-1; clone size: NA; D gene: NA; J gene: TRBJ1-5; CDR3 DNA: TGCGCCAGCAGCCTCGTCCTCGGCAATCAGCCCCAGCATTTT; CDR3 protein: CASSLVLGNQPQHF
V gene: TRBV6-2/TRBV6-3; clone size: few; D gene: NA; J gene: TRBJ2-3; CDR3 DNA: TGTGCCAGCAGTCAGAGCACAGATACGCAGTATTTT; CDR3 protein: CASSQSTDTQYF
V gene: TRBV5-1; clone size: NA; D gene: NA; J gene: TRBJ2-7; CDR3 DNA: TGCGCCAGCAGCTTCTTCGGGCAGGGGGACTTCTACGAGCAGTACTTC; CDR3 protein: CASSFFGQGDFYEQYF
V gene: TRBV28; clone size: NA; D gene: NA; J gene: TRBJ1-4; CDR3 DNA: TGTGCCAGCAGTTTTTCCCCGGAAAAACTGTTTTTT; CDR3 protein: CASSFSPEKLFF
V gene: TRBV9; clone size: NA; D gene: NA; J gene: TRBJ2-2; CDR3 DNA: TGTGCCAGCAGCTCGACCTCTCAGACAGTTGGAGGGGAGCTGTTTTTT; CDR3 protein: CASSSTSQTVGGELFF
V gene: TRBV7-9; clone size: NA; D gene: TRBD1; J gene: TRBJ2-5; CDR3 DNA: TGTGCCAGCAGCCTAATAGGACAGGGGAAAGAGACCCAGTACTTC; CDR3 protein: CASSLIGQGKETQYF
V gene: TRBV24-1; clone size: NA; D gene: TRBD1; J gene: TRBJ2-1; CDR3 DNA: TGTGCCACCAGTGATCCGGGACAGACCTACAATGAGCAGTTCTTC; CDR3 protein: CATSDPGQTYNEQFF
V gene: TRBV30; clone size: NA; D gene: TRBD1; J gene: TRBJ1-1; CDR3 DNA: TGTGCCTGGAGTGCAGGGGACAGGGCTGAAGCTTTCTTT; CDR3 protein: CAWSAGDRAEAFF
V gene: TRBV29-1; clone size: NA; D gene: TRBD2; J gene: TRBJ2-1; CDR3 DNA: TGCAGCGGTCTCAGCGGGGGGGGCTACAATGAGCAGTTCTTC; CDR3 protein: CSGLSGGGYNEQFF
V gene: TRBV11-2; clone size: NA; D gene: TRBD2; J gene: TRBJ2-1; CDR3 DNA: TGTGCCAGCAGCCACAAAGCTAGCGGGAGGGCCGGGGCCTACAATGAGCAGTTCTTC; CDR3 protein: CASSHKASGRAGAYNEQFF
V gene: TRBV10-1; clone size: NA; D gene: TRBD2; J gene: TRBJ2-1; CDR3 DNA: TGCGCCAGCAGTAGATTTAGCGGGACCCAGGGAAATGAGCAGTTCTTC; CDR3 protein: CASSRFSGTQGNEQFF
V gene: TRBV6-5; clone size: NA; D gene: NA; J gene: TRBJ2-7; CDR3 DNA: TGTGCCAGCACTGTCTCGAAGCGGCCGACCTACGAGCAGTACTTC; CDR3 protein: CASTVSKRPTYEQYF
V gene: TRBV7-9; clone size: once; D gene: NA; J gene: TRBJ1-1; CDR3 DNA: TGTGCCAGCAGCTATCGTCTCAACACTGAAGCTTTCTTT; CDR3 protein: CASSYRLNTEAFF
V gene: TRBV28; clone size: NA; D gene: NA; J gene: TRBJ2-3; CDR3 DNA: TGTGCCAGCAGTTGGGGCCTCCCAAGCACAGATACGCAGTATTTT; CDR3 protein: CASSWGLPSTDTQYF
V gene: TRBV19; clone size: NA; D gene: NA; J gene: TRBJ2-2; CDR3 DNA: TGTGCCACCACGGGACTCATGAACACCGGGGAGCTGTTTTTT; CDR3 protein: CATTGLMNTGELFF
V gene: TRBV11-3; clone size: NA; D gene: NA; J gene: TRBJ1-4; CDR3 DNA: TGTGCCAGCAGCCCACCGAGACAGGTGGGCAGAGAAAAACTGTTTTTT; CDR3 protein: CASSPPRQVGREKLFF
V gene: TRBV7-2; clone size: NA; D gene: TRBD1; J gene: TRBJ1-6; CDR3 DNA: TGTGCCAGCAGCAAAACAGGGGAAAATTCACCCCTCCACTTT; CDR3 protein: CASSKTGENSPLHF
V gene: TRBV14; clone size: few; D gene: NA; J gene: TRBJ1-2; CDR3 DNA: TGTGCCAGCAGCCAAGATCACCAGGGGTATGGCTACACCTTC; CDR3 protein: CASSQDHQGYGYTF
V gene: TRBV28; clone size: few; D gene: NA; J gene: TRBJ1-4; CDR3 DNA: TGTGCCACGCGGGGCGGGGGCAATGAAAAACTGTTTTTT; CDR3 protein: CATRGGGNEKLFF
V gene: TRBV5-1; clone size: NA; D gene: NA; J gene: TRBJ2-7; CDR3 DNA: TGCGCCAGCAGCCTCGGGACTGCTAACTACGAGCAGTACTTC; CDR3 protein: CASSLGTANYEQYF
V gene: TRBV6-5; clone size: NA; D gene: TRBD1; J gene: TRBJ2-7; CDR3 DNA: TGTGCCAGCAGTCTCGGACAGGGCCCGTACGAGCAGTACTTC; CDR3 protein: CASSLGQGPYEQYF
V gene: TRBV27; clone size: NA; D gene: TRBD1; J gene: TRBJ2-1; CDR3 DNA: TGTGCCAGCAGTTTAGGGCCGGGACAGCGCTACTTGGTCTCCTACAATGAGCAGTTCTTC; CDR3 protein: CASSLGPGQRYLVSYNEQFF
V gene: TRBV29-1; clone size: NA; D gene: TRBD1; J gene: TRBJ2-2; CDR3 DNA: TGCAGCGTAAAAGACGGTGGGACAGGGGTTTCCGGGGAGCTGTTTTTT; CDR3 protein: CSVKDGGTGVSGELFF
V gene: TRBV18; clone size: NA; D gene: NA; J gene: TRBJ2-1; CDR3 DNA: TGTGCCAGCTCACCACCTTGGGGCAGCTCCTACAATGAGCAGTTCTTC; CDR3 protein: CASSPPWGSSYNEQFF
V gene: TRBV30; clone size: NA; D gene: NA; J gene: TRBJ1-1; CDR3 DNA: TGTGCCTGGAGTGACGGAATCGGGGTGCAAGCTTTCTTT; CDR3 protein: CAWSDGIGVQAFF
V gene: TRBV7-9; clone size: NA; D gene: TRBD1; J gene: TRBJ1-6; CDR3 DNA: TGTGCCAGCAGCTTGGCGCAGGGGGATTCACCCCTCCACTTT; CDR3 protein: CASSLAQGDSPLHF
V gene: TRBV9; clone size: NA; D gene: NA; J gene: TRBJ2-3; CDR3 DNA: TGTGCCAGCAGTCCTTCGTCGGGGGGCTCACCTACGCAGTATTTT; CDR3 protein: CASSPSSGGSPTQYF
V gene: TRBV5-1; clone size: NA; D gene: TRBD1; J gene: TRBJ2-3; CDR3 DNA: TGCGCCAGCAGCTTCGGGGACAGGGCGGCAGATACGCAGTATTTT; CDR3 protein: CASSFGDRAADTQYF
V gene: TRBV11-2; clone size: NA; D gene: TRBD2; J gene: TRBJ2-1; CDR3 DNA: TGTGCCAGCAGCTCTCTGGGACTAGCCAAGTTCTTC; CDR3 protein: CASSSLGLAKFF
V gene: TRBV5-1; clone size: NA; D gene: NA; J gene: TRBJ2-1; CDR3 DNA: TGCGCCAGCAGCCCTCGGAGGGATGCCGACTACAATGAGCAGTTCTTC; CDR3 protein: CASSPRRDADYNEQFF
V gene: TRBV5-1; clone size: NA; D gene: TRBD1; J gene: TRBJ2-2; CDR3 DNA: TGCGCCAGCTCCACCGGGGACAGATACACCGGGGAGCTGTTTTTT; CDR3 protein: CASSTGDRYTGELFF
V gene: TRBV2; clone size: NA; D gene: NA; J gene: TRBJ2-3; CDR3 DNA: TGTGCCAGCGGTCCCCGCGGGACCCTCACAGATACGCAGTATTTT; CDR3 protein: CASGPRGTLTDTQYF
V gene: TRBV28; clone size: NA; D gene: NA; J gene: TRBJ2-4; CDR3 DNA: TGTGCCAGCAGTTTTGGGACTGTAGCCAAAAACATTCAGTACTTC; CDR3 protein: CASSFGTVAKNIQYF
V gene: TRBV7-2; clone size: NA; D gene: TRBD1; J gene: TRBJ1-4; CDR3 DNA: TGTGCCAGCAGCTTACTACAGGGGGAAAAACTGTTTTTT; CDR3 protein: CASSLLQGEKLFF
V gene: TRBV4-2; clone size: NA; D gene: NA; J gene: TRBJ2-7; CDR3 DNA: TGTGCCAGCAGCCCAGCGAGCTCCTACGAGCAGTACTTC; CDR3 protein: CASSPASSYEQYF
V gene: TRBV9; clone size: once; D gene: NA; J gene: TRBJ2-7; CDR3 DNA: TGTGCCAGCAGCGTAGGAGGGTCCTACGAGCAGTACTTC; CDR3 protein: CASSVGGSYEQYF
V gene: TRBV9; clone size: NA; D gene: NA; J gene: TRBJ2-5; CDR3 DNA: TGTGCCAGCAGCGTAATGGGGCCGGAGACCCAGTACTTC; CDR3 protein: CASSVMGPETQYF
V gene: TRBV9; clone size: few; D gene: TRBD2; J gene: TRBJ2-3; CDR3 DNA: TGTGCCAGCAGCGTAGTGGGACTAGGGTATACAGATACGCAGTATTTT; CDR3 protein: CASSVVGLGYTDTQYF
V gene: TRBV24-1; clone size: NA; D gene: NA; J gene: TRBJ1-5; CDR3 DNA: TGTGCCACCAGTGATACTTATAGCAATCAGCCCCAGCATTTT; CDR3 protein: CATSDTYSNQPQHF
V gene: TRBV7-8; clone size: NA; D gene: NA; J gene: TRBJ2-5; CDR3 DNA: TGTGCCAGCAGCCAAGGGGGGACCCAGTACTTC; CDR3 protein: CASSQGGTQYF
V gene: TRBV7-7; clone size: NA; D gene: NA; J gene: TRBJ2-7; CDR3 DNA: TGTGCCAGCAGCCCCCGGAGGGATTCCTACGAGCAGTACTTC; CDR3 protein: CASSPRRDSYEQYF
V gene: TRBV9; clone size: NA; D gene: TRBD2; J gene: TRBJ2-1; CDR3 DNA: TGTGCCAGCAGCGTAGCGTGGCTAGCGGACAATGAGCAGTTCTTC; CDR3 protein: CASSVAWLADNEQFF
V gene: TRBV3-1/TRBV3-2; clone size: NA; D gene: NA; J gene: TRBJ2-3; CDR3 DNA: TGTGCCAGCCGTAGCGGCACCTCCACAGATACGCAGTATTTT; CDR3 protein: CASRSGTSTDTQYF